One sample yielded the 13 T cell receptor beta chains listed below, sequenced in a study of CD4 and CD8 cells across lung adenocarcinoma regions. TCRdb independently ran MiXCR on the PCR reads; one entry per CDR3 protein. The sample includes about 8,500 distinct CDR3 sequences, around 50% of them seen just once. Material: CD4+ T cells from the margin of a lung tumor. All receptors come from a female donor with lung adenocarcinoma. The CD4 and CD8 labels of this study may be unreliable.

The chain links TRBV6-1 to TRBJ2-7; D is perhaps TRBD1 (6 bases). Per germline, CDR1 MNHNS and CDR2 SASEGT. V was pared by 0 bases and J by 0 bases, with 9 bases between. This CDR3 has 15 amino acids. CDR3 loop: CASSEAQGSSYEQYF. The CDR3 DNA is TGTGCCAGCAGTGAAGCGCAGGGGAGCTCCTACGAGCAGTACTTC.

The chain combines TRBV10-1 with TRBJ2-1; 9 bases align to TRBD1. The V gene end was trimmed by 5 bases and the J gene end by 9 bases; junction bases not matched to a gene: 8. This CDR3 contains 14 residues. The V gene's germline CDR1 is WNHNN and CDR2 SYGVQD (reference sequence). The CDR3 reads CASSPGTGMSEQFF. The DNA of the CDR3 is TGCGCCAGCAGTCCTGGGACAGGGATGAGTGAGCAGTTCTTC.

By sample fraction, this clonotype is large. This chain joins TRBV6-1 and TRBJ2-7; D uncertain. Germline CDR1 is MNHNS and CDR2 is SASEGT. There are 13 residues in the CDR3. V gave up 5 bases and J gave up 0 bases, with 8 bases separating them. Here the CDR3 reads CASSPGHSYEQYF. CDR3 bases: TGTGCCAGCAGTCCGGGCCACTCCTACGAGCAGTACTTC.

The chain couples TRBV7-2 to TRBJ2-3; 11 bases line up with TRBD2. Germline CDR1 is SGHTA and CDR2 is FQGNSA. With 5 bases clipped from V and 4 bases from J, the junction kept 11 bases outside the gene matches. CDR3 length: 17 residues. The CDR3 nucleotides are TGTGCCAGCAGCCCCGGAACTAGCGGGAGCTTCCCAGATACGCAGTATTTT. This codes for CASSPGTSGSFPDTQYF.

CDR3 in amino acids: CASSLGQWINEQFF. The CDR3 nucleotides read TGCGCCAGCAGCTTGGGACAGTGGATAAATGAGCAGTTCTTC. V usage is TRBV5-1 and J usage is TRBJ2-1, with a tentative D call TRBD1 (5 bases). CDR1 SGHRS and CDR2 YFSETQ come from the germline V gene. Between the trimmed V and J ends, which lost 0 bases and 7 bases, there was a span of 11 bases. CDR3 length: 14 residues.

By proportion, this clonotype is medium-sized. The chain has TRBV27 and TRBJ2-3; D not resolved. Per germline, CDR1 MNHEY and CDR2 SMNVEV (reference sequence). Trimming pared 1 base from V and 0 bases from J, leaving 11 bases between. The CDR3 length is 16 residues. CDR3 nucleotide sequence: TGTGCCAGCAGTTTATTATCTTCTATTAGCACAGATACGCAGTATTTT. Protein: CASSLLSSISTDTQYF.

Notes on this clonotype: Germline is not matched at one junction end, which may reflect a read error. V and J are TRBV6-1 and TRBJ2-3; 12 nucleotides agree with TRBD2. From germline, CDR1 is MNHNS and CDR2 SASEGT. This CDR3 has 19 residues. CDR3 nucleotide sequence: TGTGCCAGCAGTGCCTCTCGAAACCTAGCGGGAGGGCCCAAAGATATTCAGTATTTC. It is translated as CASSASRNLAGGPKDIQYF.

The chain links TRBV7-2 to TRBJ2-1; D perhaps matches TRBD2 (6 bases). In germline, CDR1 is SGHTA, CDR2 FQGNSA. With 2 bases removed from V and 6 bases from J, the gap between germline ends came to 11 bases. The CDR3 sequence is 14 residues long. The CDR3 protein is CASSLQAGANEQFF. CDR3 nucleotide sequence: TGTGCCAGCAGCTTACAAGCGGGCGCCAATGAGCAGTTCTTC.

By proportion, this clonotype is medium-sized (0.01 to 0.1%). The V call is TRBV7-2, the J call TRBJ2-1; D remains unclear. Germline assignment: CDR1 SGHTA and CDR2 FQGNSA. Deletions cut 1 base from V and 0 bases from J, with 10 bases between. The CDR3 consists of 16 residues. In DNA form, the CDR3 reads TGTGCCAGCAGCTTAGGGTCGGAGAGCTCCTACAATGAGCAGTTCTTC. Translating gives CASSLGSESSYNEQFF.

This clonotype was counted only a few times. V is TRBV27 and J is TRBJ2-1; D not resolved. CDR3 length equals 13 residues. The ends were cut back, 3 bases at V and 7 bases at J, with 10 bases in the middle. Per germline, CDR1 MNHEY and CDR2 SMNVEV (reference sequence). The CDR3 DNA reads TGTGCCAGCAGTTTGGGTGGGTTTAATGAGCAGTTCTTC. Encoded protein: CASSLGGFNEQFF.

The rearrangement uses TRBV6-1 and TRBJ2-1; D remains ambiguous. The J call may be in error: the DNA end matches TRBJ2-7 better. The germline gives CDR1 MNHNS, CDR2 SASEGT. This CDR3 comprises 13 residues. CDR3 nucleotides: TGTGCCAGCAGTGAGGTGCACTCCTACGAGCAGTACTTC. This codes for CASSEVHSYEQYF.

The CDR3 bases are TGTGCCATCAGTGAGACACCTTCCGAGCAGTACTTC. Protein sequence: CAISETPSEQYF. The J gene is TRBJ2-5, the V gene TRBV10-3; D is uncertain. The end of the DNA fits TRBJ2-7 better, so the J call may be wrong. The germline gives CDR1 ENHRY, CDR2 SYGVKD. The CDR3 contains 12 residues.

The rearrangement joins TRBV6-1 to TRBJ1-1, with TRBD1 matching 8 bases. There are 14 residues in the CDR3. After removal of 7 bases from V and 1 base from J, the junction contained 5 bases not matched to a gene. Germline CDR1 MNHNS, CDR2 SASEGT. The CDR3 spells CASTVGTGNTEAFF. The CDR3, as DNA: TGTGCCAGCACCGTCGGGACAGGGAACACTGAAGCTTTCTTT.